The source of this TCR beta chain is a study of T cell changes during pregnancy in multiple sclerosis. The protocol was immunoSEQ multiplex PCR, while the TCRdb copy is restricted to in-frame clones and leaves out a portion. The sample yields 44,000 or so clones, 85% to 90% seen once. The junction had 3 bases not matched to a gene; V was cut back by 3 bases and J by 5 bases. The CDR3 is made up of 13 amino acids. The germline V gene has CDR1 SGHNT and CDR2 YYREEE (reference sequence). This receptor was identified in a female donor in good health, enrolled as a control in a pregnancy study. The chain couples TRBV5-4 to TRBJ1-1, with 8 bases aligning to TRBD1. Sequenced here: peripheral blood, sampled in the first trimester of pregnancy. The CDR3 bases are TGTGCCAGCAGCTCAGGGGGCGGTACTGAAGCTTTCTTT. This sequence encodes CASSSGGGTEAFF.